This T cell receptor beta chain stems from a study of blood T cell repertoires in COVID-19. About the research overall: The United States, Italy and Spain provided the acute and convalescent COVID-19 samples. Sample material is recorded as cDNA or gDNA derived from T cells, B-cell-depleted T cells, or PBMCs.

Seattle patient enrollment occurred during active infection, with longitudinal follow-up thereafter. Per the study methods: Reference gene primers were amplified, and this amplification served to estimate nucleated cell counts. The method was immunoSEQ multiplex PCR; TCRdb's version includes in-frame clones alone and lacks a portion of them. V, J and clone size are taken as reported in that table, and D and trimming were inferred from the DNA itself. The sample includes about 68,000 clones, 90% to 95% seen only once; the top ten take around 7%. This CDR3 has 12 residues. V was pared by 2 bases and J by 9 bases, with 10 bases between. Looked up from germline, CDR1 is MDHEN and CDR2 is SYDVKM.

This TCR was sampled from a middle-aged man with COVID-19, enrolled during active disease. The chain joins TRBV28 to TRBJ1-2; D gene uncertain. The source material was peripheral blood. CDR3 region: CASSLINRSYTF. The CDR3 DNA sequence: TGTGCCAGCAGTTTAATCAACAGAAGCTACACCTTC.